The 18 T cell receptor beta chains in this list originate from one sample, sequenced in a study of blood T cell repertoires in COVID-19. This table comes from immunoSEQ multiplex PCR, and its TCRdb copy is limited to in-frame clones, with some not included. The table lists approximately 200,000 clones, around nine tenths of them singletons. Sequenced sample: peripheral blood. Every receptor here comes from a man between 18 and 29 years old with active or convalescent COVID-19.

This sequence joins TRBV27 and TRBJ2-7; 8 nucleotides agree with TRBD2. Germline lookup yields CDR1 MNHEY and CDR2 SMNVEV (reference sequence). J was trimmed by 7 bases and V by 5 bases; bases with no gene match: 7. This CDR3 spans 13 amino acids. CDR3 coding DNA: TGTGCCAGCAGTCTCGGACTAGCTCATGAGCAGTACTTC. Its translation: CASSLGLAHEQYF.

This chain connects TRBV29-1 to TRBJ1-2; 9 nucleotides agree with TRBD1. CDR1 and CDR2 from the germline V gene are SQVTM and ANQGSEA. V trimming: 6 bases; J trimming: 8 bases; junction bases outside the gene matches: 7. The CDR3 spans 12 residues. Here the CDR3 reads CSVETGGAGYTF. DNA for the CDR3: TGCAGCGTCGAGACAGGGGGGGCAGGCTACACCTTC.

The J gene is TRBJ2-3, the V gene TRBV3-1 (or the pseudogene TRBV3-2); 10 nucleotides agree with TRBD1. The CDR3 sequence is 12 residues long. In germline, CDR1 is LGHDT, CDR2 YNNKEL (reference sequence). Unmatched junction bases numbered 0, after V lost 0 bases and J lost 12 bases. The CDR3 coding sequence is TGTGCCAGCAGCCAAGAGACAGGGGGCCAGTATTTT. Its protein product is CASSQETGGQYF.

The chain links TRBV5-1 to TRBJ2-1; the match to TRBD2 covers 7 bases. Per the germline V gene, CDR1 is SGHRS and CDR2 is YFSETQ. This CDR3 has 17 residues. Trimming took 4 bases from V and 2 from J; bases not matched to a gene: 12. For the CDR3, the DNA is TGCGCCAGCAGCCGCGGGGCTAGCGGAGTTGCCTACAATGAGCAGTTCTTC. It yields the protein CASSRGASGVAYNEQFF.

CDR3 sequence: CASSPRQEDTQYF. Written as DNA, the CDR3 is TGTGCCAGTAGTCCACGACAGGAAGATACGCAGTATTTT. V gene TRBV19 combines with J gene TRBJ2-3, with a tentative D call TRBD1 (6 bases). Trimming took off 5 bases at V and 5 bases at J, with 11 bases between the two ends. In germline, CDR1 is LNHDA, CDR2 SQIVND (reference sequence). The CDR3 consists of 13 residues.

The chain carries TRBV27 and TRBJ2-1; the match to TRBD1 covers 7 bases. Trimming cost V 0 bases and J 6 bases; bases outside gene matches: 8. This CDR3 spans 16 amino acids. The germline V gene encodes CDR1 MNHEY and CDR2 SMNVEV (reference sequence). CDR3 nucleotide sequence: TGTGCCAGCAGTTTATCGAATAGGGGGCAATCCAATGAGCAGTTCTTC. Translation: CASSLSNRGQSNEQFF.

This chain links TRBV7-2 with TRBJ2-1, with 15 bases matching TRBD2. V shed 5 bases and J 6 bases; nucleotides not matched to a gene: 2. CDR3 length equals 15 residues. Per germline, CDR1 SGHTA and CDR2 FQGNSA. CDR3 nucleotides: TGTGCCAGCAGCCGGGGACTAGCGGGAGGCAATGAGCAGTTCTTC. It is translated as CASSRGLAGGNEQFF.

For the CDR3, the DNA is TGTGCCTGGAGTCCAGTGCCACAGGGCGCTACCTCCTACGAGCAGTACTTC. It is translated as CAWSPVPQGATSYEQYF. This rearrangement joins TRBV30 to TRBJ2-7; tentatively, D is TRBD1 (6 bases). Trimming shortened V by 2 bases and J by 0 bases, and 20 bases separated the two germline ends. The CDR3 covers 17 residues. Germline V gene sequence: CDR1 GTSNPN, CDR2 SVGIG (reference sequence).

V and J are TRBV19 and TRBJ2-7; 11 nucleotides agree with TRBD1. The CDR3 length is 15 residues. Germline CDR1 reads LNHDA; CDR2 reads SQIVND (reference sequence). V shed 8 bases and J 6 bases; nucleotides not matched to a gene: 12. This CDR3 is CASAPLGQGAREQYF. CDR3 in DNA: TGTGCCAGTGCCCCCCTAGGACAGGGGGCGCGCGAGCAGTACTTC.

This clone was observed a few times. The chain uses TRBV30 and TRBJ2-2, with a weak D call TRBD1 (6 bases). The CDR3 runs 15 residues. Trimming cost V 4 bases and J 3 bases, with 15 bases left between them. CDR1 is GTSNPN, CDR2 SVGIG, per germline (reference sequence). CDR3 sequence reads: CAWISQGRDTGELFF. The CDR3 DNA follows: TGTGCCTGGATATCACAGGGTCGGGACACCGGGGAGCTGTTTTTT.

CDR3 protein: CASSSGRQNTEAFF. CDR3 DNA sequence: TGTGCCAGCAGTTCAGGCAGACAGAACACTGAAGCTTTCTTT. The chain uses TRBV25-1 and TRBJ1-1, with unresolved D. The ends were cut back, 5 bases at V and 1 base at J, with 11 bases in the middle. The CDR3 length is 14 residues. Germline values: CDR1 MGHDK, CDR2 SYGVNS.

The chain joins TRBV19 to TRBJ2-7; perhaps TRBD2 as D (6 bases). The CDR3 is made up of 15 amino acids. Deletions cut 3 bases from V and 3 bases from J, with 15 bases between. Germline lookup yields CDR1 LNHDA and CDR2 SQIVND (reference sequence). The CDR3 DNA reads TGTGCCAGTAGTATTGTAACTAGCCCTAGCTACGAGCAGTACTTC. Translation: CASSIVTSPSYEQYF.

V gene TRBV5-1 combines with J gene TRBJ1-4; the match to TRBD1 covers 7 bases. Unmatched junction bases numbered 8, after V lost 8 bases and J lost 4 bases. The CDR3 loop spans 14 amino acids. Germline CDR1 SGHRS, CDR2 YFSETQ. CDR3 protein: CASGDGDSNEKLFF. In nucleotides, the CDR3 is TGCGCCAGTGGGGATGGGGACAGTAATGAAAAACTGTTTTTT.

This clone was counted between two and nine times. The V gene is TRBV7-2, the J gene TRBJ2-7, with 9 nucleotides matching TRBD2. The V and J ends lost 5 bases and 2 bases, in that order; junction bases with no gene match: 4. Per the germline V gene, CDR1 is SGHTA and CDR2 is FQGNSA. The CDR3 length is 14 residues. In DNA form, the CDR3 reads TGTGCCAGCAGCCCGGGACTAGCAGCCTACGAGCAGTACTTC. As protein: CASSPGLAAYEQYF.

This chain uses TRBV19 with TRBJ2-7, with 7 bases matching TRBD2. Trimming at V came to 3 bases and at J to 7 bases, leaving 6 bases not matched to a gene. CDR3 length: 13 amino acids. Germline V gene lookup returns CDR1 LNHDA and CDR2 SQIVND (reference sequence). The CDR3 bases are TGTGCCAGTAGTATTTTTGCGGGGGAGGAGCAGTACTTC. This sequence encodes CASSIFAGEEQYF. Complete variable domain (other parts from reference TRBV19 and TRBJ2-7): DGGITQSPKYLFRKEGQNVTLSCEQNLNHDAMYWYRQDPGQGLRLIYYSQIVNDFQKGDIAEGYSVSREKKESFPLTVTSAQKNPTAFYLCASSIFAGEEQYFGPGTRLTVT.

The chain links TRBV27 to TRBJ1-6; 9 bases line up with TRBD1. Trimming removed 4 bases from V and 7 bases from J; junction bases left unmatched: 11. The germline gives CDR1 MNHEY, CDR2 SMNVEV (reference sequence). The CDR3 runs 17 residues. The CDR3 loop reads CASSWEAGTGYNSPLHF. The CDR3 region has the DNA TGTGCCAGCAGTTGGGAAGCCGGGACAGGGTACAATTCACCCCTCCACTTT.

For the CDR3, the DNA is TGTGCCAGCAGTCCCCAGGGACAGGGGGTTCTTGGGGCCAACGTCCTGACTTTC. Residues: CASSPQGQGVLGANVLTF. The rearrangement uses TRBV27 and TRBJ2-6; 11 nucleotides match TRBD1. Germline CDR1 and CDR2: MNHEY and SMNVEV (reference sequence). The CDR3 is 18 amino acids. V was clipped by 5 bases and J by 3 bases; unmatched bases: 9. The full variable domain, its missing parts supplied by reference TRBV27 and TRBJ2-6, is EAQVTQNPRYLITVTGKKLTVTCSQNMNHEYMSWYRQDPGLGLRQIYYSMNVEVTDKGDVPEGYKVSRKEKRNFPLILESPSPNQTSLYFCASSPQGQGVLGANVLTFGAGSRLTVL.

The chain joins TRBV5-5 to TRBJ2-1, with D possibly being TRBD2 (5 bases). The CDR3 has 16 amino acids. V was shortened by 1 base and J by 6 bases, with 17 bases between the two germline ends. Germline V gene data show CDR1 as SGHKS and CDR2 as YYEKEE (reference sequence). CDR3 loop: CASSLIGAAPGNEQFF. In DNA form, the CDR3 reads TGTGCCAGCAGCTTGATCGGAGCGGCCCCGGGCAATGAGCAGTTCTTC.